The clone carrying this TCR beta chain was recorded once. What it recognizes is unknown. The data were produced by immunoSEQ multiplex PCR, yet TCRdb's version contains in-frame clones alone and is incomplete. This sample yields 35,000 to 40,000 clones, of which under 85% are seen a single time; 3.5% belongs to the top ten. The data originate from a study of graft-versus-host responses after intestinal transplantation. Study as a whole: All recipients were transplanted with multivisceral, liver-intestinal, or isolated intestinal grafts.

Points from the study as a whole: The study found high graft-versus-host to host-versus-graft clonal ratios in allografts of patients with graft-donor T cell macrochimerism. Declines in HvG clones occurring early post-transplant were associated with peak circulating GvH clone levels. Present in recipient marrow, GvH clones included some that appeared first in ileum or blood.

V was clipped by 5 bases and J by 10 bases; unmatched bases: 12. Per germline, CDR1 LNHDA and CDR2 SQIVND (reference sequence). This CDR3 contains 16 residues. The specimen comprised PBMCs, sampled less than 1,400 days after transplant. The J gene is TRBJ1-6, the V gene TRBV19; TRBD1 matches at 9 bases. The receptor was isolated from a human patient who received an intestinal transplant, so some T cells may come from the graft donor. CDR3 protein: CASSSTGGASTSPLHF. Here the CDR3 DNA reads TGTGCCAGTAGTTCTACAGGGGGCGCAAGTACGTCACCCCTCCACTTT.